This T cell receptor beta chain comes out of a study of T cells after yellow fever vaccination. With regard to this clonotype: A read error may be the cause here, since a much bigger clone is one base away.

TCRdb re-derived calls from the 5' RACE reads in MiXCR, one entry per CDR3 protein. The data show 200,000 to 300,000 distinct CDR3 sequences, approximately 3.6% seen once. This CDR3 is 15 amino acids long. The germline CDR1 and CDR2 sequences are MNHEY and SVGAGI. Trimming removed 6 bases from V and 6 bases from J, with 18 bases in between. The sequencing used PBMCs, collected 15 days after the yellow fever booster vaccination. This receptor was identified in a man between 18 and 29 years old who received the YFV17D yellow fever vaccine. The chain employs TRBV6-5 and TRBJ2-1; D perhaps matches TRBD2 (5 bases). The CDR3, as DNA: TGTGCCAGCAGCCCCGTGGACTGGGTAGCCAATGAGCAGTTCTTC. Translation: CASSPVDWVANEQFF.